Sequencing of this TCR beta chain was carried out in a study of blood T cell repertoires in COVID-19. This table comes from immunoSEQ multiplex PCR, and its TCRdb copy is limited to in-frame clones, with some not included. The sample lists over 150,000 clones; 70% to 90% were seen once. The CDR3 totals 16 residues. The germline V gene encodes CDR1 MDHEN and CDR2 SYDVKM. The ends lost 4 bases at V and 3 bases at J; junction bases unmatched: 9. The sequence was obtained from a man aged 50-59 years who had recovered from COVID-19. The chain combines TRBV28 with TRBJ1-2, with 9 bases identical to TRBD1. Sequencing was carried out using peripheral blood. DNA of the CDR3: TGTGCCAGCAGTTCGCCACGGGACAGGGCTGACTATGGCTACACCTTC. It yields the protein CASSSPRDRADYGYTF.